This section outlines one T cell receptor beta chain sequence together with its context. Its antigen is currently unknown. This specimen comes from a study of T cell responses to AZD1222 COVID-19 vaccine. Study findings and constraints: Baseline seropositivity occurred in only a handful of AZD1222 recipients. Regions 160-218 and 743-854 held dominance among vaccine-associated CD4 TCRs, which spanned spike. Females outnumbered males among donors, who were mostly white British; clonal diversity was possibly underestimated. Reports indicate that nearly half of spike-specific TCRs are directed at unmutated variant regions.

The length of the CDR3 is 15 residues. J gave up 4 bases and V 7 bases, and 13 bases lay outside the gene matches. Germline CDR1 is SGHAT and CDR2 is FQNNGV. Sequencing was performed with immunoSEQ multiplex PCR; in TCRdb, only in-frame clones are kept and a portion is missing. The table lists roughly 140,000 clones, 75% to 95% of them singletons. The sample in question was peripheral blood, obtained on day 0 of MenACWY control vaccination. This TCR was sampled from an adult in good health. The V gene is TRBV11-2, the J gene TRBJ2-7; 7 bases line up with TRBD2. As DNA, the CDR3 is TGTGCCAGCATCAAGACGGCGGGAGAAATATACGAGCAGTACTTC. Protein: CASIKTAGEIYEQYF.